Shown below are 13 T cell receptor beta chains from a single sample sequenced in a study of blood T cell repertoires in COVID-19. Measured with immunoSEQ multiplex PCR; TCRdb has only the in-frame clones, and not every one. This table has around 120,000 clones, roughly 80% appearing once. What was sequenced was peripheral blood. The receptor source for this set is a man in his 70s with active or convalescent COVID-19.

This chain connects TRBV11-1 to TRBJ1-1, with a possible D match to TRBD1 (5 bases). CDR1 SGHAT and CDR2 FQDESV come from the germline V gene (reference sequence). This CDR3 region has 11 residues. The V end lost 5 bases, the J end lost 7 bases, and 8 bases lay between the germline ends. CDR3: CASSLGGEAFF. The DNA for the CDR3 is TGTGCCAGCAGCCTGGGGGGTGAAGCTTTCTTT.

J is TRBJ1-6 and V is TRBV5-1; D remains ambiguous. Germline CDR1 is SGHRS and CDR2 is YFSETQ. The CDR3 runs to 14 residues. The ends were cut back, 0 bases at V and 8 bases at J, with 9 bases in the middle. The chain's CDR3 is CASSLGGLDSPLHF. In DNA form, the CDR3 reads TGCGCCAGCAGCTTGGGAGGGCTAGATTCACCCCTCCACTTT.

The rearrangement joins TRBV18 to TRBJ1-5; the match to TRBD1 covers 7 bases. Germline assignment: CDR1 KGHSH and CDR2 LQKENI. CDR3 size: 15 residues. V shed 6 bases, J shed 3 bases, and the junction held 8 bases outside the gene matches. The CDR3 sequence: CASSPGQANNQPQHF. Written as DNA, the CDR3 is TGTGCCAGCTCGCCTGGACAGGCCAACAATCAGCCCCAGCATTTT.

CDR3 sequence: CASSQTSGAYNEQFF. CDR3 DNA: TGTGCCAGCAGTCAAACTAGCGGAGCCTACAATGAGCAGTTCTTC. The chain uses TRBV9 and TRBJ2-1, with 8 positions matching TRBD2. The germline CDR1 and CDR2 sequences are SGDLS and YYNGEE. V gave up 5 bases and J gave up 2 bases; unmatched junction bases: 6. The CDR3 runs 15 residues.

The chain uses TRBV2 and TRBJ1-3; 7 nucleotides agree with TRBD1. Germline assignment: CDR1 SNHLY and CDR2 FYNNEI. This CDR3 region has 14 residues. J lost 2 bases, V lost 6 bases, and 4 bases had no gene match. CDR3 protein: CASRLQGAGNTIYF. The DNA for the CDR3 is TGTGCCAGCAGACTTCAGGGGGCTGGAAACACCATATATTTT.

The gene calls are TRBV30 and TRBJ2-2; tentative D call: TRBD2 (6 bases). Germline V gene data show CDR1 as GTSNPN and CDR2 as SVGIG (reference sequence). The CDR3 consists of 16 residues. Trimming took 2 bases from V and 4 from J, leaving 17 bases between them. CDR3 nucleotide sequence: TGTGCCTGGAGTTCCTCGGGTAGCGGTCTCACCGGGGAGCTGTTTTTT. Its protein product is CAWSSSGSGLTGELFF.

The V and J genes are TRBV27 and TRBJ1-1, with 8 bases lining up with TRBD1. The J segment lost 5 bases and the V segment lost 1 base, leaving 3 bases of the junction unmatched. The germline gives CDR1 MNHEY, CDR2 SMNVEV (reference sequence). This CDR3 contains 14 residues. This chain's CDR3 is CASSLFRGRTEAFF. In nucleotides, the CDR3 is TGTGCCAGCAGTTTATTCAGGGGGCGGACTGAAGCTTTCTTT.

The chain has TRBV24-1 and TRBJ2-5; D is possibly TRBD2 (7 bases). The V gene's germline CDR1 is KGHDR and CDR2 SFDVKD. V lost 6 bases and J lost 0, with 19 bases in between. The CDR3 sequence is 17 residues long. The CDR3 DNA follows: TGTGCCACCAGTTTGGAGGGGGGGGTAGCAGACCAAGAGACCCAGTACTTC. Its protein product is CATSLEGGVADQETQYF.

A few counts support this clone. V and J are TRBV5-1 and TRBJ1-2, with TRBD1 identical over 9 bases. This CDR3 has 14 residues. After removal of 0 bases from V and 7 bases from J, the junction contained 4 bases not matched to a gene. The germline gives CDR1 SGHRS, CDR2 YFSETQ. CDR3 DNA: TGCGCCAGCAGCTTGGGACAGGGGGATAGTGGCTACACCTTC. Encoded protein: CASSLGQGDSGYTF.

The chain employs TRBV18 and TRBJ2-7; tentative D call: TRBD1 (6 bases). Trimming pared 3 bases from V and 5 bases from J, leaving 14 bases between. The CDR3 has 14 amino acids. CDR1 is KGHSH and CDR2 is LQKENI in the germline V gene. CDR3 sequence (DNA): TGTGCCAGCTCACCCCCGACAGGCGTGGACGAGCAGTACTTC. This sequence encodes CASSPPTGVDEQYF.

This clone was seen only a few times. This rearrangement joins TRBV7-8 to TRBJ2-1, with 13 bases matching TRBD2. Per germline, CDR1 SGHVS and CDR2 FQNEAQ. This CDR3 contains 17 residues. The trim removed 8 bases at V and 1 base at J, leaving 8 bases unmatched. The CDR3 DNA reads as TGTGCCAGCGACCCACTAGCGGGAGGGAGTTCCTACAATGAGCAGTTCTTC. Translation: CASDPLAGGSSYNEQFF.

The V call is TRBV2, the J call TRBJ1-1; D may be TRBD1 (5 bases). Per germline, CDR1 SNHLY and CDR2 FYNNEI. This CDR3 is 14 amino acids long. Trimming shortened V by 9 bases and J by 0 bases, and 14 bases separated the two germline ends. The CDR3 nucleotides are TGTGCCAGTATCAGGGAAACGATGAACACTGAAGCTTTCTTT. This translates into CASIRETMNTEAFF.

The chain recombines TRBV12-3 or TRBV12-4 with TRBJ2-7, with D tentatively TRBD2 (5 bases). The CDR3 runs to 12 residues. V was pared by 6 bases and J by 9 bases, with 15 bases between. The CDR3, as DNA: TGTGCCAGCAGCCCCGGGCCCCGGGGGCAGTACTTC. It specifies CASSPGPRGQYF.